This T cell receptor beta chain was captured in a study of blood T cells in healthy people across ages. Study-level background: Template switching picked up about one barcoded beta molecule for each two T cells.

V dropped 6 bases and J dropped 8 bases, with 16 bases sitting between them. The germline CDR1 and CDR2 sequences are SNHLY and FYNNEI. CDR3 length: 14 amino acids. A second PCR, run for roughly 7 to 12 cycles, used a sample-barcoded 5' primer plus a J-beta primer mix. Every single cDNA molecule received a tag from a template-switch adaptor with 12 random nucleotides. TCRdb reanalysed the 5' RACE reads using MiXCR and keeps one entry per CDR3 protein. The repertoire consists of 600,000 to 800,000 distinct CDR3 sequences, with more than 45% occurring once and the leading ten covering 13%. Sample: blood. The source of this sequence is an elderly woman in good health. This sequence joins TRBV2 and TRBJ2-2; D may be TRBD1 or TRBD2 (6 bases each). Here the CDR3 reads CASRGQISGGELFF. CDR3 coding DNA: TGTGCCAGCAGAGGACAGATCAGCGGGGGGGAGCTGTTTTTT.